This T cell receptor (beta chain) was captured in a study of T-cell memory formation after mild COVID-19. Study background: Across donors, TCR clusters were largely donor specific.

TCRdb fed the 5' RACE reads into MiXCR, producing one record per CDR3 protein. The sample records some 310,000 distinct CDR3 sequences, 20% to 25% being singletons. There are a few counts of this clonotype. What it recognizes is unknown. Germline assignment: CDR1 MNHNS and CDR2 SASEGT. Trimming took 5 bases from V and 8 from J, leaving 15 bases between them. The CDR3 sequence is 13 residues long. Study-wide findings and caveats: Certain responding clones were present in pre-infection memory, suggesting participation of cross-reactive memory. Among clones peaking at day 37 in the second wave, SARS-CoV-2 specificity remained unconfirmed.

This receptor was obtained from a man between 18 and 29 years old who had mild COVID-19 (a few samples of this study predate the infection). Cell type and time point are not known. The chain has TRBV6-1 and TRBJ1-2; D unclear. Sequenced input: PBMCs or a T cell subset sorted from them (not recorded which). The CDR3 protein is CASSPIFSGGYTF. CDR3 coding DNA: TGTGCCAGCAGTCCTATATTTTCTGGCGGCTACACCTTC.